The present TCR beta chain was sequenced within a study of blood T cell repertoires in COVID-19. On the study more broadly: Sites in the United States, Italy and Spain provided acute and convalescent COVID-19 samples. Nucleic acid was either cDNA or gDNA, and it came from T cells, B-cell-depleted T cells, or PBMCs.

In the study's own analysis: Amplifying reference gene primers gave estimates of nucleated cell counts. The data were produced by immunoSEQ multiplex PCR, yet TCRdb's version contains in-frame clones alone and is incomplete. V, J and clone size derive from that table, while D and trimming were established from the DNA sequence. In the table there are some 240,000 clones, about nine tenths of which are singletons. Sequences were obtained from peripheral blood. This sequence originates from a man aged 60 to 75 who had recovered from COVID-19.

The CDR3 reads CAISESFQPQHF. The CDR3 DNA reads as TGTGCCATCAGTGAGTCCTTCCAGCCCCAGCATTTT. The chain carries TRBV10-3 and TRBJ1-5; no clear D. The CDR3 has 12 amino acids. Germline V CDR1 and CDR2: ENHRY, SYGVKD. The ends were cut back, 0 bases at V and 7 bases at J, with 4 bases in the middle.